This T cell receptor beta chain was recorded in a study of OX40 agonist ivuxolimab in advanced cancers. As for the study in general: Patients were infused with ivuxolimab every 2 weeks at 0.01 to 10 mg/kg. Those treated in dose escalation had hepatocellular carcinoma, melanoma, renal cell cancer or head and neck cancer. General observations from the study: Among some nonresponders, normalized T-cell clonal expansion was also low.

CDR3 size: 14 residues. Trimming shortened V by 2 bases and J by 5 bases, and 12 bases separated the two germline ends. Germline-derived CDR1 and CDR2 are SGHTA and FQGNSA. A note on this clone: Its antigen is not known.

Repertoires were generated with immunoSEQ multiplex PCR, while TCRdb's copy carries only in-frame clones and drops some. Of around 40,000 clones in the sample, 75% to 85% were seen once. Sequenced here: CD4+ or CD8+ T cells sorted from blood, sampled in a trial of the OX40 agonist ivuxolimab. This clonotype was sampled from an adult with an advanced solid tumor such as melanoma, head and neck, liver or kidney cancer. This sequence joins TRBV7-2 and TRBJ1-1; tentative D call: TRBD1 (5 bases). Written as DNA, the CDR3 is TGTGCCAGCAGCTTAAAAAGGGGCGCAACTGAAGCTTTCTTT. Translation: CASSLKRGATEAFF.